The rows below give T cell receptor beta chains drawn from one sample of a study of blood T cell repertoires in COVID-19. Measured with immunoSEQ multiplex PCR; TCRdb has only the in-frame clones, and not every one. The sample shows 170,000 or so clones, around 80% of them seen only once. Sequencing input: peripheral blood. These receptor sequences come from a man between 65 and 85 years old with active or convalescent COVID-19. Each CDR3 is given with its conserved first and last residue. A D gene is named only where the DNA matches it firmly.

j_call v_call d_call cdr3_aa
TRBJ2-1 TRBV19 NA CASSNRGLAQGEQFF
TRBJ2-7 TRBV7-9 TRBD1 CASSWGQGAYEQYF
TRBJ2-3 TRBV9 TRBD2 CASSVLAGDAGDTQYF
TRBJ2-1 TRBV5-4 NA CASSPGQLVYNEQFF
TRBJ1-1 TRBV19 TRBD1 CASSIRSTGTGDLATEAFF
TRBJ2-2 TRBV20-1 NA CSASRESTGELFF
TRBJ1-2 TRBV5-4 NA CASSPLSPVIPNYGYTF
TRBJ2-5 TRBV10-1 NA CASSESNLGGETQYF
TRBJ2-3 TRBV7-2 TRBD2 CASSPGLGRGTDTQYF
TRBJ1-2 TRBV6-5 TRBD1 CASRPGQGSPAF
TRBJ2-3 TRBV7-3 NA CASSLSAGHYDTQYF
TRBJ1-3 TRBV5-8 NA CASSLQSDGNTIYF
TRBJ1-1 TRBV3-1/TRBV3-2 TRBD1 CASSQGGQAFF
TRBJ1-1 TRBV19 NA CASSSQKQDGDTEAFF
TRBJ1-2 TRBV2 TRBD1 CASSAQTGTGFGGYTF
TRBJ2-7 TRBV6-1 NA CASSEARGYEQYF
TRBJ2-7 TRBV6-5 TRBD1 CASSGQGAQEQYF
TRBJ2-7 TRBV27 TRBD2 CASSLRTSGRFLTYEQYF
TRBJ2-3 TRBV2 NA CASMRVISTDTQYF
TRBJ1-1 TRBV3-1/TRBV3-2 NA CASSLREGIAEAFF
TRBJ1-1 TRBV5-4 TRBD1 CASSPLGRTGNTEAFF
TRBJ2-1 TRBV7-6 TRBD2 CASSLALAGGYNEQFF
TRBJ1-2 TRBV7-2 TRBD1 CASSLVFAQGGGYTF
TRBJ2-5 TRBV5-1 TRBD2 CASSPSSGGAVWTQYF
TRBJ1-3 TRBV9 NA CASSPRVRGDGNTIYF
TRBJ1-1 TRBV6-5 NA CASSYIGDTEAFF
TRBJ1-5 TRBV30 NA CAWNDNINQPQHF
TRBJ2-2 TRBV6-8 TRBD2 CASSPLGREGTGELFF
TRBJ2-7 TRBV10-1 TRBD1 CASSMGQSYEQYF